The present T cell receptor (delta chain) was sequenced within a study of γδ T cells in repeated Plasmodium falciparum infection. Background on the study: Malian gammadelta TCRs were studied during no-transmission periods and across acute malaria episodes. Study-level results: Vgamma9/Vdelta2+ repertoires stayed stably polyclonal over time and infection. Repeated controlled infections reportedly drove waves of new clonotype selection in Vdelta2-negative, mostly Vdelta1+, gammadelta repertoires.

Flow sorting of PBMC yielded separate Vgamma9/Vdelta2+ and Vdelta2-negative gammadelta T cell populations for bulk repertoire analysis. This clone showed up many times. Its target is not known. A much larger clone lies one base from this, so it may be a read error. This CDR3 is also generated by other DNA sequences in the sample. Sequencing covered both gamma and delta TCR chains per sample. TCRdb redid clone calling on the multiplex PCR reads using CATT. This sample carries roughly 86,000 delta-chain clones, more than 1.4% of them seen once, and the ten largest clones take under 10%. Germline lookup yields CDR1 TSWWSYY and CDR2 QGS. CDR3 length equals 17 residues. V was shortened by 1 base and J by 7 bases, with 22 bases between the two germline ends.

This clonotype originated in a pool of human donors (malaria-infected and uninfected, not separated). Sequencing was done on a sample of gamma-delta T cells from blood. J is TRDJ1 and V is TRDV1; D is perhaps TRDD3 (5 bases). The CDR3 loop is CALGEPLSSWAGRKLIF. The CDR3 coding sequence is TGTGCTCTTGGGGAACCCTTATCCTCCTGGGCAGGACGTAAACTCATCTTT.